This TCR beta chain originates from a study of blood T cell repertoires in COVID-19. The wider study: Specimens from acute and convalescent COVID-19 originated in the United States, Italy and Spain. Sources were T cells, B-cell-depleted T cells, or PBMCs; the material itself was cDNA or gDNA.

Per the original methods: The assay estimated nucleated cells by amplifying reference gene primers. Repertoires were generated with immunoSEQ multiplex PCR, while TCRdb's copy carries only in-frame clones and drops some. V and J calls and clone size come straight from that table; D and trimming were deduced from the DNA. The sample has about 21,000 clones, roughly 85% seen once. This CDR3 spans 16 amino acids. Germline-derived CDR1 and CDR2 are MNHNS and SASEGT. V was shortened by 3 bases and J by 0 bases, with 12 bases between the two germline ends. The V call is TRBV6-1, the J call TRBJ1-5; D unresolved. This receptor was obtained from a human donor with active COVID-19. The donor label of this sample is uncertain. Sample: peripheral blood. CDR3 sequence: CASSDTPVYSNQPQHF. The CDR3 DNA reads TGTGCCAGCAGTGACACGCCCGTCTATAGCAATCAGCCCCAGCATTTT.